The next 18 T cell receptor beta chains were all read from a single sample in a study of blood T cell repertoires in COVID-19 (dated by TCRdb to the early 2020s). The method behind the library was the immunoSEQ multiplex PCR assay. TCRdb stores this immuneACCESS table with in-frame sequences only. Part of the clones is absent; in the studies checked, under half of the shortfall reflects unresolved V genes, and no reason is known for the rest. The sample yields about 74,000 clones; approximately 90% were counted once. More than 5.5% of the sample goes to the ten largest clones. Sequenced input: peripheral blood. All receptors derive from a woman aged 80 or over with acute or convalescent COVID-19.

The chain recombines TRBV11-2 with TRBJ2-3, with TRBD1 identical over 7 bases. CDR1 and CDR2 (germline): SGHAT, FQNNGV. CDR3 size: 15 residues. J was trimmed by 2 bases and V by 6 bases; bases with no gene match: 8. The CDR3 DNA reads as TGTGCCAGCAGGAAACAGGGGATCCCCACAGATACGCAGTATTTT. The encoded protein is CASRKQGIPTDTQYF.

Worth noting for this clone: Different DNA sequences within this sample yield the same CDR3. This chain uses TRBV9 with TRBJ2-3; TRBD2 agrees at 9 bases. With 0 bases clipped from V and 3 bases from J, the junction kept 2 bases outside the gene matches. Germline CDR1 reads SGDLS; CDR2 reads YYNGEE. The CDR3 is made up of 15 amino acids. The CDR3 DNA follows: TGTGCCAGCAGCGTAGTAGCGGGAGTGACAGATACGCAGTATTTT. Amino acids: CASSVVAGVTDTQYF.

The chain employs TRBV5-6 and TRBJ1-3; 7 nucleotides match TRBD1. V trimming: 5 bases; J trimming: 0 bases; junction bases outside the gene matches: 5. The CDR3 runs 15 residues. The germline V gene encodes CDR1 SGHDT and CDR2 YYEEEE. The CDR3 is CASRQTGLSGNTIYF. CDR3 coding DNA: TGTGCCAGCAGACAGACAGGGCTCTCTGGAAACACCATATATTTT.

The chain links TRBV12-5 to TRBJ2-1; 16 bases align to TRBD2. There are 18 residues in the CDR3. V trimming: 6 bases; J trimming: 4 bases; junction bases outside the gene matches: 9. Germline V lookup: CDR1 LGHNT, CDR2 FRNRAP. For the CDR3, the DNA is TGTGCTAGTGGCTTAACGGGACTAGCGGGAGGGCCTTACAATGAGCAGTTCTTC. Protein sequence: CASGLTGLAGGPYNEQFF.

The rearrangement joins TRBV9 to TRBJ1-2; possible D gene TRBD1, 5 bases. V lost 3 bases and J lost 0, with 6 bases in between. This CDR3 comprises 13 residues. Germline assignment: CDR1 SGDLS and CDR2 YYNGEE. DNA for the CDR3: TGTGCCAGCAGCGGGGGGGCTAACTATGGCTACACCTTC. Protein: CASSGGANYGYTF. The entire variable domain, with the rest obtained from reference TRBV9 and TRBJ1-2, is as follows: DSGVTQTPKHLITATGQRVTLRCSPRSGDLSVYWYQQSLDQGLQFLIQYYNGEERAKGNILERFSAQQFPDLHSELNLSSLELGDSALYFCASSGGANYGYTFGSGTRLTVV.

This clone appeared once. CDR3 in DNA: TGTGCCAGCAGTTACGCGGAGCGGGCTTTCTTT. This codes for CASSYAERAFF. This chain connects TRBV6-5 to TRBJ1-1; D is ambiguous. The ends were cut back, 2 bases at V and 11 bases at J, with 9 bases in the middle. CDR1 and CDR2 from the germline V gene are MNHEY and SVGAGI. The CDR3 is made up of 11 amino acids.

In DNA, the CDR3 is TGCGCCAGCAGCCAAGAAAGAGGGGACAGAATAAACACCATATATTTT. This encodes CASSQERGDRINTIYF. This chain joins TRBV4-1 and TRBJ1-3; 7 positions match TRBD1. Germline values: CDR1 MGHRA, CDR2 YSYEKL. This CDR3 region has 16 residues. V gave up 0 bases and J gave up 6 bases; unmatched junction bases: 8.

The V and J genes are TRBV7-9 and TRBJ2-1, with D maybe TRBD2 (6 bases). Looked up from germline, CDR1 is SEHNR and CDR2 is FQNEAQ (reference sequence). V gave up 6 bases and J gave up 7 bases, with 16 bases separating them. The length of the CDR3 is 14 residues. The CDR3 protein is CASSQRDFRNEQFF. In DNA, the CDR3 is TGTGCCAGCAGTCAACGGGACTTTAGAAATGAGCAGTTCTTC.

The CDR3 region is CASSLGTGVSETQYF. CDR3 nucleotide sequence: TGTGCCAGCAGTTTGGGGACAGGGGTTTCAGAGACCCAGTACTTC. The rearrangement links TRBV11-3 to TRBJ2-5; TRBD1 matches at 10 bases. The length of the CDR3 is 15 residues. Trimming took 6 bases from V and 4 from J; bases not matched to a gene: 8. Germline lookup yields CDR1 SGHNT and CDR2 YENEEA.

V and J are TRBV4-1 and TRBJ1-2; perhaps TRBD1 as D (6 bases). Deletions cut 4 bases from V and 2 bases from J, with 20 bases between. This CDR3 has 17 amino acids. The V gene's germline CDR1 is MGHRA and CDR2 YSYEKL. The CDR3 bases are TGCGCCAGCAGCCCCCCGAATCCGGGACACCAAAACTATGGCTACACCTTC. Protein sequence: CASSPPNPGHQNYGYTF.

This chain uses TRBV7-9 with TRBJ1-6; TRBD1 matches at 7 bases. Trimming removed 4 bases from V and 0 bases from J; junction bases left unmatched: 12. Germline-derived CDR1 and CDR2 are SEHNR and FQNEAQ (reference sequence). The CDR3 loop spans 19 amino acids. CDR3 loop: CASSSPSTGFISYNSPLHF. CDR3 coding DNA: TGTGCCAGCAGCTCACCTTCGACAGGGTTTATCTCCTATAATTCACCCCTCCACTTT.

The CDR3 DNA sequence: TGTGCCAGCAGCCCCCGACTGGACTCCTACGAGCAGTACTTC. It is translated as CASSPRLDSYEQYF. J is TRBJ2-7 and V is TRBV7-2; D remains unclear. This CDR3 is 14 amino acids long. Per the germline V gene, CDR1 is SGHTA and CDR2 is FQGNSA. The ends were cut back, 5 bases at V and 0 bases at J, with 11 bases in the middle.

The CDR3 spells CASSRRSQPQHF. The CDR3 DNA is TGTGCCAGCAGTAGACGGAGTCAGCCCCAGCATTTT. V usage is TRBV12-3 or TRBV12-4 and J usage is TRBJ1-5; D unclear. The CDR3 sequence is 12 residues long. The V and J ends lost 5 bases and 6 bases respectively, with 8 bases between them.

The chain employs TRBV7-2 and TRBJ2-2; 14 bases agree with TRBD2. J was trimmed by 4 bases and V by 1 base; bases with no gene match: 8. Germline V CDR1 and CDR2: SGHTA, FQGNSA. CDR3 length: 19 amino acids. For the CDR3, the DNA is TGTGCCAGCAGCTTAGTCCCCCCGGGACTAGCGGGGGTCACCGGGGAGCTGTTTTTT. This sequence encodes CASSLVPPGLAGVTGELFF.

The V call is TRBV21-1, the J call TRBJ2-5; TRBD2, the table's D call, lacks a check against the DNA. TRBV21-1 has pseudogene status. This CDR3 spans 12 amino acids. The CDR3 reads CASSKALSGMDF. In DNA form, the CDR3 reads TGTGCCAGCAGCAAAGCGCTTTCGGGTATGGACTTC.

V and J are TRBV6-1 and TRBJ1-2, with D possibly being TRBD1 (5 bases). CDR3 size: 14 residues. V was cut by 0 bases and J by 3 bases, with 8 bases left in between. Germline V gives CDR1 MNHNS, CDR2 SASEGT. CDR3 coding DNA: TGTGCCAGCAGTGAAGCGCGGGGGGACTATGGCTACACCTTC. It yields the protein CASSEARGDYGYTF.

This clone was detected only once. V usage is TRBV11-1 and J usage is TRBJ2-7; 7 bases line up with TRBD1. After removal of 5 bases from V and 4 bases from J, the junction contained 2 bases not matched to a gene. The CDR3 is 12 residues long. Looked up from germline, CDR1 is SGHAT and CDR2 is FQDESV (reference sequence). The CDR3 loop reads CASSVQGYEQYF. The CDR3 DNA follows: TGTGCCAGCAGCGTACAGGGGTACGAGCAGTACTTC.

This sequence joins TRBV5-4 and TRBJ2-5, with 14 positions matching TRBD2. Germline V gene sequence: CDR1 SGHNT, CDR2 YYREEE (reference sequence). The CDR3 contains 15 residues. V shed 3 bases, J shed 5 bases, and the junction held 3 bases outside the gene matches. CDR3 protein: CASSSRTSGRETQYF. CDR3 nucleotides: TGTGCCAGCAGCTCCCGGACTAGCGGGAGGGAGACCCAGTACTTC.